The clone carrying this T cell receptor beta chain was detected only a few times. The data were obtained in a study of T-cell reconstitution after alpha-beta-depleted transplantation in children. This sample's TCRbeta library carried unique molecular identifier barcodes. TCRdb fed the PCR reads into MiXCR, producing one record per CDR3 protein. In the table there are roughly 120,000 distinct CDR3 sequences, 23% of which are singletons. The germline V gene has CDR1 SGHVS and CDR2 FQNEAQ. J gave up 4 bases and V 5 bases, and 16 bases lay outside the gene matches. The CDR3 spans 18 residues. This receptor was identified in a male patient aged 2-15 years who had a stem cell transplant for chronic granulomatous disease, so the T cells may come from the graft donor. V usage is TRBV7-8 and J usage is TRBJ2-1; TRBD2 matches 8 bases. The material was PBMCs, mostly from graft donor cells, obtained 180 days after TCRalphabeta/CD19-depleted stem cell transplant. The CDR3 loop reads CASSLTSLPGGAYNEQFF. The CDR3 nucleotides read TGTGCCAGCAGCCTAACCTCCCTTCCGGGGGGGGCATACAATGAGCAGTTCTTC.